This T cell receptor beta chain is from a study of blood T cell repertoires in COVID-19. Study context: The origin of the acute and convalescent COVID-19 samples was the United States, Italy and Spain.

Methods used by the authors: Amplification of reference gene primers provided the estimated nucleated cell counts. The protocol was immunoSEQ multiplex PCR, while the TCRdb copy is restricted to in-frame clones and leaves out a portion. That table furnishes V, J and clone size, whereas the DNA furnished D and trimming. The sample consists of a few hundred thousand clones, approximately 88% of them appearing once. Germline CDR1 SGDLS, CDR2 YYNGEE. The CDR3 runs 16 residues. Unmatched junction bases numbered 11, after V lost 4 bases and J lost 7 bases. The receptor was isolated from a woman between 65 and 79 years old with COVID-19, enrolled during active disease. The sample comprised peripheral blood. The V and J genes are TRBV9 and TRBJ2-1, with 10 bases identical to TRBD2. The CDR3 loop reads CASSLPGLAGVNEQFF. The CDR3 nucleotides read TGTGCCAGCAGCCTTCCCGGGCTAGCGGGAGTTAATGAGCAGTTCTTC.